One T cell receptor beta chain is described in this entry. No antigen is known for it. A CD45RA+ naive subset and a CD45RA-negative memory subset were split from CD4+ cells. Produced via immunoSEQ multiplex PCR; TCRdb's table is partial and in-frame only. The sample shows a few million clones, roughly 90% of them seen only once. This specimen comes from a study of shared clonotypes between healthy human individuals. Study-wide results and limits: Among the subsets, naive ones generally showed larger estimated richness than memory ones.

With 4 bases removed from V and 3 bases from J, the gap between germline ends came to 16 bases. From germline, CDR1 is SGHNT and CDR2 YYREEE (reference sequence). The CDR3 is 15 amino acids. This clonotype was obtained from a man younger than 30 in good health. Some clones in this sample may be carry-over from other donors' samples. The V call is TRBV5-4, the J call TRBJ1-2, with a weak D call TRBD1 (6 bases). The sample consisted of naive CD4+ T cells from PBMCs. Subset reported: CD45RA+ positively selected. The CDR3 sequence is CASSLTGLNHYGYTF. The CDR3 nucleotides read TGTGCCAGCAGCCTTACAGGGTTGAATCACTATGGCTACACCTTC.